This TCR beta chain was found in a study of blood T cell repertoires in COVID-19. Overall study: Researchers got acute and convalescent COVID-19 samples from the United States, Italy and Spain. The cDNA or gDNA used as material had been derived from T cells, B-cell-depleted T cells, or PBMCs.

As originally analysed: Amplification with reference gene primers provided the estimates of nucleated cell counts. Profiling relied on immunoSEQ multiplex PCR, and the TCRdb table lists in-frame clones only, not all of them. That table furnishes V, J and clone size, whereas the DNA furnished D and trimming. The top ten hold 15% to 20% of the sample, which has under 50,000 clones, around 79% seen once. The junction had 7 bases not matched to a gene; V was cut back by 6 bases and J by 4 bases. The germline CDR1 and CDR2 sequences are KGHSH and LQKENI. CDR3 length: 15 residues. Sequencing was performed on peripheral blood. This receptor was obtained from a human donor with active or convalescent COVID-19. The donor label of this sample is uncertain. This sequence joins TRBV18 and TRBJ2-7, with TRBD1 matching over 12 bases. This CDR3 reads CASSGGQGAMYEQYF. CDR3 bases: TGTGCCAGCTCCGGGGGACAGGGGGCCATGTACGAGCAGTACTTC.